The 20 T cell receptor beta chains listed next were all sequenced from one sample in a study of control samples from healthy donors and cancer patients. This table comes from immunoSEQ multiplex PCR, and its TCRdb copy is limited to in-frame clones, with some not included. The table lists 250,000 to 300,000 clones, roughly 87% of them singletons. The sample comprised PBMCs. All receptors derive from an older woman with lung cancer.

This chain joins TRBV10-3 and TRBJ2-7; no firm D call. V lost 2 bases, J lost 6 bases, and 14 bases lay in between. The CDR3 sequence is 14 residues long. Germline V gives CDR1 ENHRY, CDR2 SYGVKD. The CDR3 nucleotides are TGTGCCATCAGTGAGGGTGGCAGCGCGCTCGAGCAGTACTTC. Protein sequence: CAISEGGSALEQYF.

This chain connects TRBV5-1 to TRBJ2-7, with D possibly TRBD1 on 5 matching bases. Trimming shortened V by 3 bases and J by 5 bases, and 15 bases separated the two germline ends. CDR1 and CDR2 from the germline V gene are SGHRS and YFSETQ. The CDR3 is 14 residues long. The CDR3 reads CASSSRTRTHEQYF. DNA for the CDR3: TGCGCCAGCAGCTCACGGACAAGGACCCACGAGCAGTACTTC.

This rearrangement joins TRBV6-5 to TRBJ1-1, with 7 bases lining up with TRBD1. This CDR3 has 13 residues. Germline CDR1 MNHEY, CDR2 SVGAGI. V gave up 9 bases and J gave up 3 bases; unmatched junction bases: 7. CDR3 coding DNA: TGTGCCAGTAGGACAGGCTCTTACACTGAAGCTTTCTTT. Translated, it gives CASRTGSYTEAFF.

The chain employs TRBV7-9 and TRBJ1-4; D not resolved. V shed 1 base and J shed 8 bases, with 14 bases lying between them. CDR1 SEHNR and CDR2 FQNEAQ come from the germline V gene (reference sequence). The CDR3 sequence is 15 residues long. The CDR3 spells CASSLGGVLFEKLFF. DNA of the CDR3: TGTGCCAGCAGCTTAGGAGGAGTGCTGTTCGAAAAACTGTTTTTT. The complete variable domain, with remaining parts taken from reference TRBV7-9 and TRBJ1-4, reads DTGVSQNPRHKITKRGQNVTFRCDPISEHNRLYWYRQTLGQGPEFLTYFQNEAQLEKSRLLSDRFSAERPKGSFSTLEIQRTEQGDSAMYLCASSLGGVLFEKLFFGSGTQLSVL.

This clone was detected a few times. The chain is built from TRBV9 and TRBJ2-3, with 8 bases identical to TRBD2. The V and J ends lost 0 bases and 8 bases, in that order; junction bases with no gene match: 17. CDR3 length: 18 amino acids. Germline CDR1 SGDLS, CDR2 YYNGEE. The CDR3 reads CASSVVPPSGSGGGTQYF. CDR3 coding DNA: TGTGCCAGCAGCGTAGTCCCCCCCAGCGGGAGCGGAGGAGGTACGCAGTATTTT. The complete variable domain, with remaining parts taken from reference TRBV9 and TRBJ2-3, reads DSGVTQTPKHLITATGQRVTLRCSPRSGDLSVYWYQQSLDQGLQFLIQYYNGEERAKGNILERFSAQQFPDLHSELNLSSLELGDSALYFCASSVVPPSGSGGGTQYFGPGTRLTVL.

CDR3 sequence (DNA): TGTGCCAGCAATGGACAGGGGTTCGGAAAACTGTTTTTT. This sequence encodes CASNGQGFGKLFF. V and J are TRBV2 and TRBJ1-4, with 9 nucleotides matching TRBD1. With 7 bases clipped from V and 10 bases from J, the junction kept 7 bases outside the gene matches. The CDR3 has 13 amino acids. Germline V gives CDR1 SNHLY, CDR2 FYNNEI. The full variable domain, its missing parts supplied by reference TRBV2 and TRBJ1-4, is EPEVTQTPSHQVTQMGQEVILRCVPISNHLYFYWYRQILGQKVEFLVSFYNNEISEKSEIFDDQFSVERPDGSNFTLKIRSTKLEDSAMYFCASNGQGFGKLFFGSGTQLSVL.

V usage is TRBV2 and J usage is TRBJ2-1; 10 bases agree with TRBD2. The CDR3 runs to 16 residues. V was clipped by 4 bases and J by 6 bases; unmatched bases: 9. The V gene's germline CDR1 is SNHLY and CDR2 FYNNEI. The CDR3 sequence: CASSALAGPRPNEQFF. The CDR3 bases are TGTGCCAGCAGTGCACTAGCGGGACCCCGACCCAATGAGCAGTTCTTC.

This rearrangement joins TRBV2 to TRBJ2-7, with D unresolved. The CDR3 sequence is 12 residues long. CDR1 and CDR2 from the germline V gene are SNHLY and FYNNEI. V was cut by 6 bases and J by 3 bases, with 9 bases left in between. CDR3 bases: TGTGCCAGCAGGAGACCAGACTACGAGCAGTACTTC. This gives the protein CASRRPDYEQYF.

About this clone itself: Other DNA variants within this sample encode the same CDR3. This chain uses TRBV20-1 with TRBJ1-1; D ambiguous. The CDR3 totals 11 residues. V lost 3 bases and J lost 3, with 5 bases in between. The germline V gene encodes CDR1 DFQATT and CDR2 SNEGSKA (reference sequence). CDR3 coding DNA: TGCAGTGCTAGGTCGGACACTGAAGCTTTCTTT. Translated: CSARSDTEAFF.

V gene TRBV30 combines with J gene TRBJ2-5; weak D call: TRBD1 (6 bases). CDR1 is GTSNPN, CDR2 SVGIG, per germline (reference sequence). The CDR3 is 12 residues long. V dropped 3 bases and J dropped 2 bases, with 7 bases sitting between them. The CDR3 region has the DNA TGTGCCTGGAGAGGGGGTCAAGAGACCCAGTACTTC. It translates to CAWRGGQETQYF.

The rearrangement uses TRBV13 and TRBJ2-3; 12 bases match TRBD2. The CDR3 sequence is 16 residues long. After removal of 5 bases from V and 2 bases from J, the junction contained 5 bases not matched to a gene. The germline V gene encodes CDR1 PRHDT and CDR2 FYEKMQ (reference sequence). The CDR3 bases are TGTGCCAGCAGCCTTCGACTAGCGGGAGACACAGATACGCAGTATTTT. It codes for CASSLRLAGDTDTQYF.

V usage is TRBV5-6 and J usage is TRBJ1-2; D not certain. Trimming left V 0 bases short and J 6 bases short, with 12 bases between. The CDR3 contains 14 residues. In germline, CDR1 is SGHDT, CDR2 YYEEEE. The CDR3 reads CASSLGRASDGYTF. CDR3 DNA: TGTGCCAGCAGCTTGGGACGGGCCTCTGATGGCTACACCTTC.

The chain employs TRBV3-1 (or the pseudogene TRBV3-2) and TRBJ2-2; a weak D match, TRBD2 (6 bases). This CDR3 region has 16 residues. The germline V and J ends were trimmed by 4 bases and 3 bases, with 15 bases remaining between them. Per the germline V gene, CDR1 is LGHDT and CDR2 is YNNKEL (reference sequence). The CDR3 loop is CASSLGLADYTGELFF. As DNA, the CDR3 is TGTGCCAGCAGCCTTGGGTTAGCGGACTACACCGGGGAGCTGTTTTTT.

The genes are TRBV6-5 and TRBJ1-4; TRBD1 aligns across 9 bases. The CDR3 covers 15 residues. Germline V CDR1 and CDR2: MNHEY, SVGAGI. V lost 8 bases, J lost 0 bases, and 4 bases stayed unmatched. The CDR3 region is CASRTGGATNEKLFF. The CDR3 bases are TGTGCCAGCCGTACAGGGGGCGCAACTAATGAAAAACTGTTTTTT.

The rearrangement joins TRBV7-9 to TRBJ1-6; perhaps TRBD1 as D (6 bases). V gave up 10 bases and J gave up 12 bases, with 19 bases separating them. Looked up from germline, CDR1 is SEHNR and CDR2 is FQNEAQ (reference sequence). The CDR3 has 13 amino acids. This CDR3 is CATPGSEGGPLHF. CDR3 nucleotides: TGTGCCACCCCGGGCAGCGAGGGGGGACCCCTCCACTTT.

The rearrangement joins TRBV10-3 to TRBJ1-2; possible D gene TRBD1, 5 bases. Trimming left V 6 bases short and J 8 bases short, with 16 bases between. Germline CDR1 and CDR2: ENHRY and SYGVKD. This CDR3 has 13 amino acids. CDR3 residues: CAISARGVEGYTF. DNA of the CDR3: TGTGCCATCAGCGCTCGGGGCGTTGAGGGCTACACCTTC.

CDR3 DNA sequence: TGCAGCGTTGATCAGGCCGCAGATACGCAGTATTTT. Its protein is CSVDQAADTQYF. This rearrangement joins TRBV29-1 to TRBJ2-3; D call uncertain. CDR1 and CDR2 from the germline V gene are SQVTM and ANQGSEA. The CDR3 totals 12 residues. The V gene lost 3 bases and the J gene lost 4 bases, with 8 bases spanning the gap.

This chain links TRBV12-5 with TRBJ1-2; D not resolved. The V and J ends lost 0 bases and 7 bases respectively, with 30 bases between them. Germline lookup yields CDR1 LGHNT and CDR2 FRNRAP. There are 20 residues in the CDR3. The CDR3 bases are TGTGCTAGTGGTTTGGTACAATATCAAGGGAACCCATACGTTCAGGCTGGCTACACCTTC. Translation: CASGLVQYQGNPYVQAGYTF.

As for this clone: The germline gene is not matched at one end of the junction; a read error may be the cause. This sequence joins TRBV5-1 and TRBJ2-7, with D uncertain. CDR3 size: 13 residues. CDR1 and CDR2 (germline): SGHRS, YFSETQ. This chain's CDR3 is CASSDRVSDEQYF. CDR3 nucleotide sequence: TGCGCCAGCAGTGATAGGGTCTCCGACGAGCAGTACTTC.

This chain uses TRBV6-1 with TRBJ2-7, with D tentatively TRBD2 (5 bases). Germline V gene sequence: CDR1 MNHNS, CDR2 SASEGT. The CDR3 consists of 15 residues. Trimming stripped 1 base from V and 4 bases from J, with 14 bases between. CDR3 region: CASSEVVGAPYEQYF. Here the CDR3 DNA reads TGTGCCAGCAGTGAAGTCGTGGGAGCCCCATACGAGCAGTACTTC.